This TCR beta chain was sequenced in a study of T-cell memory formation after mild COVID-19. V was cut by 4 bases and J by 2 bases, with 12 bases left in between. CDR1 is SGHAT, CDR2 FQNNGV, per germline. The CDR3 runs 15 residues. 5'RACE with constant-segment primers built TCRalpha and TCRbeta cDNA libraries with UMIs. From the 5' RACE reads, TCRdb called clonotypes with MiXCR, one entry per CDR3 protein. This table has 350,000 to 550,000 distinct CDR3 sequences, more than 15% appearing once. This clonotype was recorded a few times. Its antigen remains unknown. Study findings and constraints: The main location of contracting CD4+ clones was CM and EM, and that of contracting CD8+ clones was EMRA. A second wave of clones peaked on day 37, and their SARS-CoV-2 specificity went unconfirmed.

The sample comprised PBMCs or a T cell subset sorted from them (not recorded which). This TCR was sampled from a man younger than 30 who had mild COVID-19 (a few samples of this study predate the infection). Cell type and time point are not known. The chain carries TRBV11-2 and TRBJ2-1; TRBD1 is a possible D gene (5 bases). The CDR3 coding sequence is TGTGCCAGCAGCTCCAGGGATGGAACCTACAATGAGCAGTTCTTC. It codes for CASSSRDGTYNEQFF.